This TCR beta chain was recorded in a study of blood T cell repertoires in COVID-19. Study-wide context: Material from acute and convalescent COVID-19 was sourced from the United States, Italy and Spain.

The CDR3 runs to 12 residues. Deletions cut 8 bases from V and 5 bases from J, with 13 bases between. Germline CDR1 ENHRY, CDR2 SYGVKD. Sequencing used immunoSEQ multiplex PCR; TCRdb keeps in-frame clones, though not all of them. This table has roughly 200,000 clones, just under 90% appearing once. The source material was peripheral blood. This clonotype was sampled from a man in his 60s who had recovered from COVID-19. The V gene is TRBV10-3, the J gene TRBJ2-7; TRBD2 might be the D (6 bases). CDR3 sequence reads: CAIATGGDEQYF. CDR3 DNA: TGTGCCATCGCGACCGGGGGTGACGAGCAGTACTTC.